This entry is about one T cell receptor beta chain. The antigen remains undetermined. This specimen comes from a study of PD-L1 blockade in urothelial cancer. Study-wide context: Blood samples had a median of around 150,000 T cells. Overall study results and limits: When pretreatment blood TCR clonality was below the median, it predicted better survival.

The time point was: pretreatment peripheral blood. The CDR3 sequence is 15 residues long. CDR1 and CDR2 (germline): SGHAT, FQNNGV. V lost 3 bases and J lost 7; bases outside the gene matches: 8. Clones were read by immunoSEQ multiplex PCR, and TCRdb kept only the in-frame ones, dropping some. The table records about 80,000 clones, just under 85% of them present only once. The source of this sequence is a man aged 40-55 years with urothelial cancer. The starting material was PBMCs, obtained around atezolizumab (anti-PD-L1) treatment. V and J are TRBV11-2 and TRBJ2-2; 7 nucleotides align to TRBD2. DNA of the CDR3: TGTGCCAGCAGCTTCGGGAGCGGGGCGAACGGGGAGCTGTTTTTT. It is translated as CASSFGSGANGELFF.